This entry is about one TCR beta chain. Its antigen is unidentified. TRB was amplified by touch-down multiplex PCR, primer pools A and B combined. No DNA is given; TCRdb re-called the multiplex PCR reads and lists each CDR3 protein once. The sample has 6,000 to 6,500 distinct CDR3 sequences; the top ten hold 7.5% to 9.5%. This entry comes from a study of T cell clusters in autoimmune cytopenias. Whole-study context: A median age of roughly 64 years and mean of roughly 56 years characterized healthy donor controls. Study findings and constraints: Healthy donors had approximately 3.3-fold more exclusive TRB clusters than active autoimmune hepatitis patients.

TRB was amplified from roughly 0.25 ug of peripheral blood genomic DNA per sample. This CDR3 has 14 amino acids. Germline V gives CDR1 LNHDA, CDR2 SQIVND (reference sequence). A further study also used this sample, focusing on T cell repertoires in aging, cancer and after chemotherapy. Per that paper: Untreated cancer patients had significantly lower blood TCR diversity than age-matched healthy donors.

Sequencing used peripheral blood. This clonotype was sampled from a human donor in good health. The V call is TRBV19, the J call TRBJ1-2. CDR3 protein: CASSIGLSPYGYTF.